This TCR beta chain emerged from a study of T cell repertoires in cytomegalovirus infection. Findings of the study overall: HLA-C-restricted CMV-specific TCR beta clonotypes prevailed in the ex vivo response.

The V gene's germline CDR1 is MNHEY and CDR2 SMNVEV (reference sequence). CDR3 size: 15 residues. V gave up 4 bases and J gave up 4 bases; unmatched junction bases: 7. TCRdb re-called the reads through MiXCR, storing one row per CDR3 protein. The sample contains hundreds of thousands of distinct CDR3 sequences, more than 40% of which appear only once. This clonotype appeared a single time. The antigen is unknown. The sequence was collected from a human donor in good health (CMV status not recorded). Some clones in this sample may be carry-over from other donors' samples. The V gene is TRBV27, the J gene TRBJ2-3; 8 nucleotides line up with TRBD2. The sample in question was cultured PBMCs, obtained from culture after CMV antigen stimulation. The DNA of the CDR3 is TGTGCCAGCAGTTGGGGGTCGGGAGGGTCAGATACGCAGTATTTT. It codes for CASSWGSGGSDTQYF.